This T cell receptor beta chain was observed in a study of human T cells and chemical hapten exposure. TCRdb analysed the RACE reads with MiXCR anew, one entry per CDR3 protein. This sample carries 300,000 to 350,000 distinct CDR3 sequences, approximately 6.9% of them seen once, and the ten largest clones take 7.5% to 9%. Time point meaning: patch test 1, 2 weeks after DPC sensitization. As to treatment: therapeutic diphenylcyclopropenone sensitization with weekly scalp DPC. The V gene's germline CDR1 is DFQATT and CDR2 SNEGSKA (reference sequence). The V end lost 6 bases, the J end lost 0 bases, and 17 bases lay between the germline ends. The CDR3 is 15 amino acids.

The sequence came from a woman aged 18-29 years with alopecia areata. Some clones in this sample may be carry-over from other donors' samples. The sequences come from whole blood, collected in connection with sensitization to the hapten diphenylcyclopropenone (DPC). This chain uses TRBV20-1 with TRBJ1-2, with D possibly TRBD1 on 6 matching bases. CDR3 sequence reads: CSAPTGVTTNYGYTF. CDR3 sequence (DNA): TGCAGTGCCCCGACAGGAGTTACAACTAACTATGGCTACACCTTC.